What follows describes a single TCR beta chain. Original data processing: The authors estimated nucleated cell counts from reference gene primer amplification. The repertoire was sequenced with immunoSEQ multiplex PCR; TCRdb's copy has only in-frame clones and lacks some. That table furnishes V, J and clone size, whereas the DNA furnished D and trimming. The profile covers 90,000 to 140,000 clones, with 85% to 90% appearing a single time and around 4.1% taken by the ten largest. The sample comes from a study of blood T cell repertoires in COVID-19. Study-wide context: COVID-19 samples collected from the United States, Italy and Spain covered acute and convalescent phases. From T cells, B-cell-depleted T cells, or PBMCs came the material, which was cDNA or gDNA.

This sequence originates from a man in his fifties or sixties with acute or convalescent COVID-19. Sequencing was performed on peripheral blood.

In DNA form, the CDR3 reads TGTGCCAGCAGTCCGTCCGGGGGCTATGGCTACACCTTC. It specifies CASSPSGGYGYTF. The genes are TRBV27 and TRBJ1-2; TRBD1 is a possible D gene (5 bases). Per the germline V gene, CDR1 is MNHEY and CDR2 is SMNVEV (reference sequence). This CDR3 region has 13 residues. Trimming left V 5 bases short and J 4 bases short, with 11 bases between.